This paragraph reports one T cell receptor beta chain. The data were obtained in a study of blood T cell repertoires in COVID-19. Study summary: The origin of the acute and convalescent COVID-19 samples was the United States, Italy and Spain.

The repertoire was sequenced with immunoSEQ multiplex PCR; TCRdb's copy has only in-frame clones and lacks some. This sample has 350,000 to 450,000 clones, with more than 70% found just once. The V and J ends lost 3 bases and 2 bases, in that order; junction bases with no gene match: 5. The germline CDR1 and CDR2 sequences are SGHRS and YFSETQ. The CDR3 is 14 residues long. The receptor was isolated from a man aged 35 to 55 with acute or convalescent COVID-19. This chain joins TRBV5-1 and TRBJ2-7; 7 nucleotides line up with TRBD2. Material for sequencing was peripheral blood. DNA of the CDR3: TGCGCCAGCAGCTCAGGACTAGTTCCCTACGAGCAGTACTTC. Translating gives CASSSGLVPYEQYF.